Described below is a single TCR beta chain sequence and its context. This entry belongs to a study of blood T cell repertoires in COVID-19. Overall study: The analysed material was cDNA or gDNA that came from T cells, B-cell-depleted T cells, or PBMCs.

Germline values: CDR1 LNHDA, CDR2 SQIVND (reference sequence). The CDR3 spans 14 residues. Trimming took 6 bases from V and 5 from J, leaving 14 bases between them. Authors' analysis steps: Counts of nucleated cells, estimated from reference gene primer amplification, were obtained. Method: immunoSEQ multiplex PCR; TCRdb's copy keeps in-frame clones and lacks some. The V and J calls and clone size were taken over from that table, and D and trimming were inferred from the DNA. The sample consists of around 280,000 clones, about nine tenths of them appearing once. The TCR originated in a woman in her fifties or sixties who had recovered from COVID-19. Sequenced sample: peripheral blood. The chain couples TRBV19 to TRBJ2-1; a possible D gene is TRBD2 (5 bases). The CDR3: CASRLRGQNNEQFF. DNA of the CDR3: TGTGCCAGTAGGTTGCGAGGGCAGAACAATGAGCAGTTCTTC.